These 8 T cell receptor beta chains were sequenced from one sample in a study of cytomegalovirus exposure and HLA in healthy donors. The PCR ran on 60 Vbeta and 13 Jbeta primers. The protocol was immunoSEQ multiplex PCR, while the TCRdb copy is restricted to in-frame clones and leaves out a portion. The table includes about 160,000 clones, 87% detected once. The sequenced sample consisted of PBMCs. These receptors all stem from a woman in her twenties or thirties in good health and CMV-seronegative.

The genes are TRBV18 and TRBJ1-1, with 10 bases lining up with TRBD1. The CDR3 loop spans 15 amino acids. Germline V gene data show CDR1 as KGHSH and CDR2 as LQKENI. V lost 3 bases and J lost 5; bases outside the gene matches: 6. CDR3 loop: CASSPIDRGQTEAFF. CDR3 nucleotides: TGTGCCAGCTCACCCATCGACAGGGGGCAGACTGAAGCTTTCTTT.

This clone was recorded only once. The chain has TRBV7-9 and TRBJ1-2, with D possibly matching TRBD1 (5 bases). The V gene's germline CDR1 is SEHNR and CDR2 FQNEAQ (reference sequence). The CDR3 has 17 residues. The ends were cut back, 4 bases at V and 0 bases at J, with 18 bases in the middle. The CDR3 bases are TGTGCCAGCAGCTCCGTCCCGGGACTGCAAGCTAACTATGGCTACACCTTC. It yields the protein CASSSVPGLQANYGYTF.

The chain employs TRBV5-1 and TRBJ2-1; TRBD2 is a possible D gene (5 bases). This CDR3 comprises 15 residues. V lost 3 bases and J lost 0, with 10 bases in between. Germline assignment: CDR1 SGHRS and CDR2 YFSETQ. The CDR3 here is CASSSDWDSYNEQFF. The CDR3 bases are TGCGCCAGCAGCTCGGACTGGGACTCCTACAATGAGCAGTTCTTC.

This clone has only a few counts. The chain links TRBV28 to TRBJ1-5; tentatively, D is TRBD1 (6 bases). Germline loops: CDR1 MDHEN, CDR2 SYDVKM. V shed 5 bases and J shed 5 bases, with 19 bases lying between them. The CDR3 loop spans 16 amino acids. The chain's CDR3 is CASSPERGPGDQPQHF. As DNA, the CDR3 is TGTGCCAGCAGTCCCGAAAGGGGACCAGGGGATCAGCCCCAGCATTTT.

This chain connects TRBV7-8 to TRBJ1-1; D uncertain. This CDR3 spans 16 amino acids. The germline gives CDR1 SGHVS, CDR2 FQNEAQ. Trimming removed 1 base at V and 0 bases at J, with 12 bases between. Here the CDR3 DNA reads TGTGCCAGCAGCTTAGGCTCCACAGTGTTGAACACTGAAGCTTTCTTT. This sequence encodes CASSLGSTVLNTEAFF.

The chain combines TRBV11-3 with TRBJ2-1; 8 bases line up with TRBD2. Germline assignment: CDR1 SGHNT and CDR2 YENEEA. Unmatched junction bases numbered 5, after V lost 4 bases and J lost 6 bases. The CDR3 has 14 amino acids. CDR3 nucleotides: TGTGCCAGCAGCTCGGGGGGGATCGGCAATGAGCAGTTCTTC. This gives the protein CASSSGGIGNEQFF.

The genes are TRBV19 and TRBJ2-1, with 7 bases lining up with TRBD2. The CDR3 has 16 amino acids. Per the germline V gene, CDR1 is LNHDA and CDR2 is SQIVND (reference sequence). V shed 9 bases and J 4 bases; nucleotides not matched to a gene: 15. The CDR3 region has the DNA TGTGCCAGCACTGACGTCGCGGGGGTAGCTTACAATGAGCAGTTCTTC. Protein: CASTDVAGVAYNEQFF.

With regard to this clone: Distinct nucleotide sequences in the sample also encode this CDR3. V usage is TRBV9 and J usage is TRBJ2-7, with 7 bases aligning to TRBD2. This CDR3 contains 12 residues. Germline V gives CDR1 SGDLS, CDR2 YYNGEE. Germline trimming cut 4 bases from V and 3 bases from J; bases unmatched to any gene: 1. For the CDR3, the DNA is TGTGCCAGCAGCTCTAGCGGCTACGAGCAGTACTTC. Translating it yields CASSSSGYEQYF.